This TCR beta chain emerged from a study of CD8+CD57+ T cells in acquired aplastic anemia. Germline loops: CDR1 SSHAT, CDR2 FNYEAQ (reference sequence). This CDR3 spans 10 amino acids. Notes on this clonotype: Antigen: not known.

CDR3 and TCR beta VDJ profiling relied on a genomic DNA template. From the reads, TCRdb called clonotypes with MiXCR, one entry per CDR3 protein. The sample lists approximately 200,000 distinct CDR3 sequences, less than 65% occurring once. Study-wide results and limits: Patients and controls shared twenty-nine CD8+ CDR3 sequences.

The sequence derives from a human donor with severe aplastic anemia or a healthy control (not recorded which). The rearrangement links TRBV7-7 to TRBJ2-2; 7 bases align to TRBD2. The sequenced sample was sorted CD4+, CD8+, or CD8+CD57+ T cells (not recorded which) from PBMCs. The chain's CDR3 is CASGTGELFF. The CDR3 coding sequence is TGTGCTAGCGGGACCGGGGAGCTGTTTTTT.